This TCR beta chain was found in a study of technical replicates of blood from a handful of donors (dated by TCRdb to about 2017). Library prep was done by the immunoSEQ multiplex PCR assay. This is the immuneACCESS table as TCRdb keeps it, with only in-frame sequences that have V and J called. A part of the clones is gone; compared with another copy, unresolved V genes explain less than half, and the rest is unexplained. The sample yields tens of thousands of clones; more than 75% were counted once. The ten largest clones add up to just over 5% of the sample. CDR1 and CDR2 are read off the germline V gene (reference sequence) as WNHNN and SYGVQD. Trimming removed 10 bases from V and 5 bases from J, leaving 14 bases between the germline ends. The CDR3 runs 12 residues from the cysteine to the phenylalanine. Only the CDR3 portion is preserved as DNA: 36 bases, with reading frame beginning at the first base.

A few counts support this clone. No cognate antigen has been identified for it. The record has no base qualities; no much larger clone is one base away. Sequencing was performed on PBMCs. The clonotype was recovered from a human donor in good health. Some clones in this sample may be carry-over from other donors' samples. The chain joins TRBV10-1 to TRBJ1-1, with the D gene not confidently named. The CDR3 protein sequence reads: CATTEDWTEAFF. The sequenced DNA: TGCGCCACAACAGAAGATTGGACTGAAGCTTTCTTT.